The 5 T cell receptor beta chains below were found in one sample sequenced in a study of cytomegalovirus exposure and HLA in healthy donors listed by TCRdb under 2017. Receptor amplification or capture employed the immunoSEQ multiplex PCR assay. A mixture of 60 forward primers for TCR Vbeta segments and 13 reverse primers for TCR Jbeta segments was used in the multiplex PCR. TCRdb carries this immuneACCESS record with in-frame sequences only. Its versions omit some clonotypes, under half of them owing to an unresolved V gene in the studies checked, with the rest unexplained. The sample table lists just over 150,000 clones, about 65% of them with a count of one. Approximately 7.1% of the sample lies in the top ten. Sample: PBMCs. These receptors all come from a man aged 35 to 55 in good health and CMV-seropositive.

The count of this clone is one. The chain links TRBV6-5 to TRBJ2-1, with 7 bases lining up with TRBD1. CDR1 is MNHEY and CDR2 is SVGAGI in the germline V gene. The CDR3 contains 13 residues. The ends lost 0 bases at V and 8 bases at J; junction bases unmatched: 1. CDR3 bases: TGTGCCAGCAGTTACTCGACAGGGTATGAGCAGTTCTTC. Its protein is CASSYSTGYEQFF.

V usage is TRBV15 and J usage is TRBJ2-1, with TRBD1 matching over 9 bases. This CDR3 spans 16 amino acids. With 2 bases clipped from V and 7 bases from J, the junction kept 9 bases outside the gene matches. From germline, CDR1 is LNHNV and CDR2 YYDKDF (reference sequence). CDR3 amino acids: CATSRSARDRENEQFF. The CDR3 bases are TGTGCCACCAGCAGATCTGCTCGGGACAGGGAAAATGAGCAGTTCTTC.

This chain links TRBV5-1 with TRBJ2-7; TRBD2 agrees at 9 bases. Germline trimming cut 4 bases from V and 7 bases from J; bases unmatched to any gene: 12. The germline V gene encodes CDR1 SGHRS and CDR2 YFSETQ. The CDR3 has 15 amino acids. The CDR3 coding sequence is TGCGCCAGCAGCCCGGATTTAGCGGGGGATTGGGAGCAGTACTTC. It is translated as CASSPDLAGDWEQYF.

This clone showed up many times. The chain's CDR3 is CASSYGLAGENEQFF. CDR3 coding DNA: TGTGCCAGCAGCTACGGACTAGCGGGGGAGAATGAGCAGTTCTTC. The chain carries TRBV11-1 and TRBJ2-1; 13 nucleotides match TRBD2. CDR1 is SGHAT and CDR2 is FQDESV in the germline V gene (reference sequence). This CDR3 contains 15 residues. With V trimmed by 4 bases and J by 7 bases, 4 bases remained unmatched.

In this sample, this clone turned up a few times. The chain is built from TRBV11-2 and TRBJ2-7; D may be TRBD1 (5 bases). The V gene's germline CDR1 is SGHAT and CDR2 FQNNGV. V dropped 5 bases and J dropped 0 bases, with 14 bases sitting between them. The CDR3 has 15 residues. The CDR3 loop is CASSRSRETSYEQYF. In DNA, the CDR3 is TGTGCCAGCAGCCGATCCAGGGAAACCTCCTACGAGCAGTACTTC.